The TCR beta chain under discussion was sequenced for a study of cytotoxic CD8 clonotypes in ibrutinib-treated CLL. As for the study in general: The study included some 10 relapsed/refractory and 15 treatment-naive patients; roughly 17 had IGHV unmutated disease. Responses: around 25 partial, 2 complete; after median about 70 months, 14 stayed remitted, some twelve progressed.

Here immunoSEQ multiplex PCR was the method, and the copy in TCRdb shows in-frame clones only, minus some. In the table there are around 70,000 clones, around nine tenths of which are singletons. General study points: Higher circulating CD8+ T-cell counts strongly accompanied higher baseline clonality, above age-matched healthy donors.

Germline V CDR1 and CDR2: LGHNA, YSLEER. With 0 bases removed from V and 5 bases from J, the gap between germline ends came to 17 bases. The CDR3 contains 16 residues. On this clone: What it recognizes is unknown.

The TCR originated in a human donor with chronic lymphocytic leukemia. The material sequenced was PBMCs, taken after 12 months of ibrutinib treatment. The chain uses TRBV4-3 and TRBJ2-7; TRBD2 is a possible D gene (7 bases). The CDR3 region is CASSQDGGGGPDEQYF. The CDR3 nucleotides read TGCGCCAGCAGCCAAGATGGGGGCGGGGGACCGGACGAGCAGTACTTC.